This section outlines one T cell receptor (beta chain) sequence together with its context. The antigen is unknown. The sample originates from a study of beta chain features in type 1 diabetes. Purities in excess of 98% were seen in all sorted populations. Germline assignment: CDR1 MNHNS and CDR2 SASEGT. This CDR3 is 15 amino acids long. With 6 bases removed from V and 4 bases from J, the gap between germline ends came to 17 bases. Expressed TCRB transcripts got sequenced, as all isolated RNA was reverse transcribed. TCRdb keeps only in-frame clones here, not all; method: immunoSEQ multiplex PCR. The sample has some 370,000 clones; roughly 9.8% are singletons. Overall study findings and caveats: Still unanswered here is whether HLA type influences TCRB rearrangement. A moderate, significant TCRB CDR3 shortening appeared in type 1 diabetes across four CD4+ subsets.

The sequence was collected from a man aged 25-40 years with type 1 diabetes. The material sequenced was central memory CD4+ T cells from blood. V gene TRBV6-1 combines with J gene TRBJ2-3, with D perhaps TRBD2 (6 bases). Here the CDR3 DNA reads TGTGCCAGCAGGGGGGTACAGGACTACTCAGATACGCAGTATTTT. This codes for CASRGVQDYSDTQYF.